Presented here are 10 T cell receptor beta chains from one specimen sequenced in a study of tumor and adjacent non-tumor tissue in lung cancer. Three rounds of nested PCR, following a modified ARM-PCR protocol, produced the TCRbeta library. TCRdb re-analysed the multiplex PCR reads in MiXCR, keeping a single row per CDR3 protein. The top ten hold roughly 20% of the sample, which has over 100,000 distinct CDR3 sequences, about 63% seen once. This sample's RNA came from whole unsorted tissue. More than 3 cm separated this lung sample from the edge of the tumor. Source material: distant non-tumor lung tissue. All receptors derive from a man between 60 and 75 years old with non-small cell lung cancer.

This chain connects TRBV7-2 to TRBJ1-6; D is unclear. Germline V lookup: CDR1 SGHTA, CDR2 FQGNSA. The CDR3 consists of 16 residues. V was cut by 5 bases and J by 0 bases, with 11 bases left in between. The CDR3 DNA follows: TGTGCCAGCAGCCCGGACTCGAGCTCCTATAATTCACCCCTCCACTTT. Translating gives CASSPDSSSYNSPLHF.

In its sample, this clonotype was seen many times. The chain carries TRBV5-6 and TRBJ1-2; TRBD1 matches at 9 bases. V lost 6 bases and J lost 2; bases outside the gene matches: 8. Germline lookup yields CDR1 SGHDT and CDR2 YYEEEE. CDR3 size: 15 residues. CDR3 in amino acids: CASTIMGTGNYGYTF. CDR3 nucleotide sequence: TGTGCCAGCACCATTATGGGGACAGGGAACTATGGCTACACCTTC.

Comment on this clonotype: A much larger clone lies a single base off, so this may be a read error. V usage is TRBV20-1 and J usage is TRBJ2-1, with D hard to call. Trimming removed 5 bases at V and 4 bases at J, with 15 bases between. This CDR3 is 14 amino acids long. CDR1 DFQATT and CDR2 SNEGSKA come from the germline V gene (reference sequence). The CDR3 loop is CSAPSDEPYNEQFF. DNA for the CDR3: TGCAGTGCTCCCTCCGATGAGCCATACAATGAGCAGTTCTTC.

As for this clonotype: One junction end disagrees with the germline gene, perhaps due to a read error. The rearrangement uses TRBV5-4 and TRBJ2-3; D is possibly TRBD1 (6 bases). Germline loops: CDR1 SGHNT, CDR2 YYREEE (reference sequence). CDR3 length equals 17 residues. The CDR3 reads CVSNFKPGDTSTDTQYF. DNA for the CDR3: TGTGTCAGCAACTTTAAACCCGGGGACACTAGCACAGATACGCAGTATTTT. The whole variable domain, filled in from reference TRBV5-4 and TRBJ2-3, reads ETGVTQSPTHLIKTRGQQVTLRCSSQSGHNTVSWYQQALGQGPQFIFQYYREEENGRGNFPPRFSGLQFPNYSSELNVNALELDDSALYLCVSNFKPGDTSTDTQYFGPGTRLTVL.

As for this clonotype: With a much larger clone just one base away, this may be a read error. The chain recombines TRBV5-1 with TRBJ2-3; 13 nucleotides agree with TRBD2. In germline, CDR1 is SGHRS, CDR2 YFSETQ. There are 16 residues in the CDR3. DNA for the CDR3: TGCGCCAGCGGCTTGGAGGGACTAGCGGGGACAGATACGCAGTATTTT. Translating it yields CASGLEGLAGTDTQYF.

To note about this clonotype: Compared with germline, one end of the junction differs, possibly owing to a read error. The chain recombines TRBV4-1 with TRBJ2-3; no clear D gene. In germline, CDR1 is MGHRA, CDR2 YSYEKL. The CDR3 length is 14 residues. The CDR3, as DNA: TGCGCCAGCAGCCAAGATATGAGCACAGATACGCGGTATTTT. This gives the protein CASSQDMSTDTRYF.

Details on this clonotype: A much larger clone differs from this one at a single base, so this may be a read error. For the CDR3, the DNA is TGTTCCAGCAAGTCGACAGCCCGCTACGAGCAGTACTTC. Amino acid sequence: CSSKSTARYEQYF. The chain employs TRBV6-5 and TRBJ2-7, with a possible D match to TRBD1 (5 bases). Germline V gene sequence: CDR1 MNHEY, CDR2 SVGAGI. The CDR3 is made up of 13 amino acids.

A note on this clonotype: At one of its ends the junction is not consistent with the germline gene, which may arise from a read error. The CDR3 DNA follows: TGTGCCAGCAGCCGAGTGTCGGCGGGAGGGAACAATAAGCAGTTCTTC. Protein product: CASSRVSAGGNNKQFF. The genes are TRBV4-2 and TRBJ2-1, with 9 bases matching TRBD2. The CDR3 runs 16 residues. Germline V gives CDR1 LGHNA, CDR2 YNFKEQ.

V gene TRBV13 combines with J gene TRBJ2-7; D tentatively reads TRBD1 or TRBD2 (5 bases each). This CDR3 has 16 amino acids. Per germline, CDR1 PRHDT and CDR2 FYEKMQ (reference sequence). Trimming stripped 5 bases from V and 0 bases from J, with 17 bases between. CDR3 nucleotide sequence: TGTGCCAGCAGCATAGCCCGGGGCCGGAGCTCCTACGAGCAGTACTTC. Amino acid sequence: CASSIARGRSSYEQYF.

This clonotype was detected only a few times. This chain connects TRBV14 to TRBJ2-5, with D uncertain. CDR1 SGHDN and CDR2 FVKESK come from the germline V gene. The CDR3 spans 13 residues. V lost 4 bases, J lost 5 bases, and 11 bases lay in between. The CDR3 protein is CASSRTLSETQYF. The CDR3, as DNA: TGTGCCAGCAGCCGCACACTTTCTGAGACCCAGTACTTC.